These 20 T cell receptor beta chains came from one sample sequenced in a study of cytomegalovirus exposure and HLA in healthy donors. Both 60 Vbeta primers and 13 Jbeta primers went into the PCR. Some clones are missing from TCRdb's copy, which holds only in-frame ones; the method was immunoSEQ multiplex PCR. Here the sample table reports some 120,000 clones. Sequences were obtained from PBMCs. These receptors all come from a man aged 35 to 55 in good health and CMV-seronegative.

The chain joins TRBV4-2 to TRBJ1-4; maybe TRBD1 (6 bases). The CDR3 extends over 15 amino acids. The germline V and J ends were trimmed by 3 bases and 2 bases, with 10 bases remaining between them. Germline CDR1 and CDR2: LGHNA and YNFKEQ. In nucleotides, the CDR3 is TGTGCCAGCAGCCATGGGGGCGAGACTAATGAAAAACTGTTTTTT. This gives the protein CASSHGGETNEKLFF.

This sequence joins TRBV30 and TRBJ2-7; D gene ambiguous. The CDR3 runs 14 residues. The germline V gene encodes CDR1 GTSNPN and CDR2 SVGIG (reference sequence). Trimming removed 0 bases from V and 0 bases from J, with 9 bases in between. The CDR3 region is CAWSVYTSSYEQYF. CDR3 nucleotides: TGTGCCTGGAGTGTATATACAAGCTCCTACGAGCAGTACTTC.

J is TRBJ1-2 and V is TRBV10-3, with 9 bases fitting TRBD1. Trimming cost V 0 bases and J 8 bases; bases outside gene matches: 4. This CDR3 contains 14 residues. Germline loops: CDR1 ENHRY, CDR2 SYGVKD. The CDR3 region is CAISESDRGIGYTF. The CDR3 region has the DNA TGTGCCATCAGTGAGTCGGACAGGGGTATCGGCTACACCTTC.

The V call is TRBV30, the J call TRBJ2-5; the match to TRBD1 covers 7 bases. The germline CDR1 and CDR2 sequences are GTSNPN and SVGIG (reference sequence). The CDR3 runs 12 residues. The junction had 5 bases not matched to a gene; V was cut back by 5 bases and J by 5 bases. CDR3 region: CAWSTGTETQYF. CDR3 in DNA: TGTGCCTGGTCGACAGGGACCGAGACCCAGTACTTC.

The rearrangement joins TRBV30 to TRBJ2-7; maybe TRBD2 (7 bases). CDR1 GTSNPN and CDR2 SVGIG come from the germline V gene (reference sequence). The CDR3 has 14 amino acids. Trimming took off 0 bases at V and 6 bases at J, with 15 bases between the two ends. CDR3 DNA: TGTGCCTGGAGTGTTCAGGGGAGGGCGTCCGAGCAGTACTTC. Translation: CAWSVQGRASEQYF.

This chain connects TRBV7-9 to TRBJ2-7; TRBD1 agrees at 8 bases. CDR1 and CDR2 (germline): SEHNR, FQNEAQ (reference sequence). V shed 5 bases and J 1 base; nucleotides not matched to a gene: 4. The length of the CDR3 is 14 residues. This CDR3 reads CASSTGGYSYEQYF. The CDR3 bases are TGTGCCAGCAGCACAGGGGGTTATTCCTACGAGCAGTACTTC.

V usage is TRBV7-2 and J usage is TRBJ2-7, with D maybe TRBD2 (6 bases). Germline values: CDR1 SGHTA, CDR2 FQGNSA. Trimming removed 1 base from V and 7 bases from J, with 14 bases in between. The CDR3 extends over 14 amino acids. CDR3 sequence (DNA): TGTGCCAGCAGCTTAGAGGCGGGGCGGTCGGAGCAGTACTTC. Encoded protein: CASSLEAGRSEQYF.

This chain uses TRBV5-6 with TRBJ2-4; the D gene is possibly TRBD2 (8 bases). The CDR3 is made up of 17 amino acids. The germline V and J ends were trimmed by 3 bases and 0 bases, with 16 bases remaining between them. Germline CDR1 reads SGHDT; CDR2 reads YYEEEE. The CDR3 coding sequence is TGTGCCAGCAGCTCCCGGGGGGGGACAGAAGCCAAAAACATTCAGTACTTC. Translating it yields CASSSRGGTEAKNIQYF.

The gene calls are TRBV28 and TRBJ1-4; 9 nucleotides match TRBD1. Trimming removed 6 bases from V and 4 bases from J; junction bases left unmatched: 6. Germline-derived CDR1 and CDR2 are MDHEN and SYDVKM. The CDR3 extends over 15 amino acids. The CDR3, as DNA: TGTGCCAGCAGCTTCTTGGGACAGGGTAATGAAAAACTGTTTTTT. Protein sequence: CASSFLGQGNEKLFF.

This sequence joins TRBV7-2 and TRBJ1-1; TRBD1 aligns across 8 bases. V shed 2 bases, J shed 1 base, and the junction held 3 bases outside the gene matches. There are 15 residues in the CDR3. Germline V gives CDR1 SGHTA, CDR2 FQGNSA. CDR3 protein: CASSLLGTGNTEAFF. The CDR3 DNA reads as TGTGCCAGCAGCTTACTCGGGACAGGGAACACTGAAGCTTTCTTT.

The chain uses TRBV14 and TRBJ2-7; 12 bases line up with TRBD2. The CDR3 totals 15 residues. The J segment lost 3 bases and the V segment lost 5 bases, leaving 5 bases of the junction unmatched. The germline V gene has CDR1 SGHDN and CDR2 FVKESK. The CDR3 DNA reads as TGTGCCAGCAGCGCCCTAGCGGGAGGGAGCTACGAGCAGTACTTC. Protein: CASSALAGGSYEQYF.

CDR3 in DNA: TGTGCCAGTAGGGGGACAGGGGCACCGGGGACCCAGTACTTC. Its protein is CASRGTGAPGTQYF. The chain recombines TRBV19 with TRBJ2-5; TRBD1 aligns across 10 bases. Looked up from germline, CDR1 is LNHDA and CDR2 is SQIVND (reference sequence). This CDR3 spans 14 amino acids. With V trimmed by 6 bases and J by 7 bases, 8 bases remained unmatched.

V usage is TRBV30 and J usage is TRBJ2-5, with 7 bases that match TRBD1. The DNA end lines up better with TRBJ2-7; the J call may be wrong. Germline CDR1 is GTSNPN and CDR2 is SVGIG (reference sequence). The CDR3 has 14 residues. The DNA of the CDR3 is TGTGCCTGGAGTAGCTTGGACAGGACAAGCGAGCAGTACTTC. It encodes CAWSSLDRTSEQYF.

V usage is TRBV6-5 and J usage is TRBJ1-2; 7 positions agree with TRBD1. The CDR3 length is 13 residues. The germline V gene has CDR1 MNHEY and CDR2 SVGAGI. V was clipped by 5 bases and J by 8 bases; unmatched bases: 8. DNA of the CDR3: TGTGCCAGCAGTCTACAGGGGATCCTAGGCTACACCTTC. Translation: CASSLQGILGYTF.

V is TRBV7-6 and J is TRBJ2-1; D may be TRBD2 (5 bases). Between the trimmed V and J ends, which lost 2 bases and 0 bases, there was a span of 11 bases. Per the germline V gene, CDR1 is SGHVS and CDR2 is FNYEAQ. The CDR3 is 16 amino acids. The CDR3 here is CASSLSRADSYNEQFF. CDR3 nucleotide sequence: TGTGCCAGCAGCTTAAGCCGAGCGGACTCCTACAATGAGCAGTTCTTC.

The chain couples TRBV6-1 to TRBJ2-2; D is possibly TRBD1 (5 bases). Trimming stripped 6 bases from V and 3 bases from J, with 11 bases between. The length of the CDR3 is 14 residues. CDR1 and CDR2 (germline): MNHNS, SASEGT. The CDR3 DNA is TGTGCCAGCAGGGGGCTTCCCTACACCGGGGAGCTGTTTTTT. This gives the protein CASRGLPYTGELFF.

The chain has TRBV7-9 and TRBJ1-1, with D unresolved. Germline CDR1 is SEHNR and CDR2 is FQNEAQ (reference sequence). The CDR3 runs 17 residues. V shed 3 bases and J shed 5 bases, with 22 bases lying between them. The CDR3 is CASSFRMGGGVITEAFF. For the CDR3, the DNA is TGTGCCAGCAGCTTCCGAATGGGTGGAGGAGTCATTACTGAAGCTTTCTTT.

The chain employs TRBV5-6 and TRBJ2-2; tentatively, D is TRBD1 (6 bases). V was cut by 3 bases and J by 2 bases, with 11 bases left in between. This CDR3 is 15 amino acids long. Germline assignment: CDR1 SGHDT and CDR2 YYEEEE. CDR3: CASSSEDRNTGELFF. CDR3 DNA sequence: TGTGCCAGCAGCTCCGAGGACAGAAACACCGGGGAGCTGTTTTTT.

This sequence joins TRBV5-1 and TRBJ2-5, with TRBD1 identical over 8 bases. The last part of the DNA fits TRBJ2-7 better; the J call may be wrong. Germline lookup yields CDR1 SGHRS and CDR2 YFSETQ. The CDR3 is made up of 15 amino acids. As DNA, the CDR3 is TGCGCCAGCAGCATAACTCAGGGGGCCTCCTACGAGCAGTACTTC. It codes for CASSITQGASYEQYF.

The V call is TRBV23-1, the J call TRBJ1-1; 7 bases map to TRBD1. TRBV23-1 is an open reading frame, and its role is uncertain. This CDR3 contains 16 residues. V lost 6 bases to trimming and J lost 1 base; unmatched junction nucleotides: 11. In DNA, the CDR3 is TGCGCCAGCAGCGCCACCCCAGGACAGGCGAACACTGAAGCTTTCTTT. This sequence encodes CASSATPGQANTEAFF.